A selection of T cell receptor beta chains follows, all from one sample in a study of Graves' ophthalmopathy and Graves' hyperthyroidism. TCRdb analysed the multiplex PCR reads with MiXCR anew, one entry per CDR3 protein. The sample lists a few hundred thousand distinct CDR3 sequences, 39% seen once, with less than 4.5% in the top ten. Material for sequencing was peripheral blood or thyroid tissue (not recorded which). These receptors all stem from an adult man with Graves' hyperthyroidism. CDR3s include the opening cysteine and the closing phenylalanine or tryptophan. The D gene is left open where the match is weak. Clone size is stated in some rows and not others, as once, few, many or a class when expanded.

J: TRBJ2-7; D: -; size: many; V: TRBV13; DNA: TGTGCCAGCAGCTTATCTGGGCTGGAGTACGAGCAGTACTTC; CDR3: CASSLSGLEYEQYF
J: TRBJ2-7; D: TRBD2; size: once; V: TRBV25-1; DNA: TGTGCCAGCGGACCAGCGGGAGAACTCGAGCAGTACTTC; CDR3: CASGPAGELEQYF
J: TRBJ2-2; D: -; size: -; V: TRBV24-1; DNA: TGTGCCACCAGTGATTTTAGCGGCAGGGGAGGGACCGGGGAGCTGTTTTTT; CDR3: CATSDFSGRGGTGELFF
J: TRBJ2-7; D: TRBD1; size: -; V: TRBV15; DNA: TGTGCCAGCAGCCAAGCGGGACAGGGCATCTCCTACGAGCAGTACTTC; CDR3: CASSQAGQGISYEQYF
J: TRBJ1-3; D: -; size: few; V: TRBV5-1; DNA: TGCGCCAGCAGCGGGGACGGCCTCTCTGGAAACACCATATATTTT; CDR3: CASSGDGLSGNTIYF
J: TRBJ2-2; D: -; size: few; V: TRBV19; DNA: TGTGCCAGTCCGGACACGAACACCGGGGAGCTGTTTTTT; CDR3: CASPDTNTGELFF
J: TRBJ1-1; D: TRBD1; size: many; V: TRBV7-9; DNA: TGTGCCAGCAGCTTAGGTGCACAGGGGGGATTGAACACTGAAGCTTTCTTT; CDR3: CASSLGAQGGLNTEAFF
J: TRBJ1-2; D: -; size: many; V: TRBV19; DNA: TGTGCCAGTAGTATAGGACTTTCCTATGGCTACACCTTC; CDR3: CASSIGLSYGYTF
J: TRBJ2-5; D: TRBD1; size: -; V: TRBV12-3/TRBV12-4; DNA: TGTGCCAGCACCTTTGGACAGGGGTCAGTGACCCAGTACTTC; CDR3: CASTFGQGSVTQYF
J: TRBJ2-2; D: TRBD1; size: many; V: TRBV14; DNA: TGTGCCAGCAGCCACCGGACAGGGGTGGCCACCGGGGAGCTGTTTTTT; CDR3: CASSHRTGVATGELFF
J: TRBJ1-2; D: TRBD1; size: -; V: TRBV7-2; DNA: TGTGCCAGTAGTTTGCCGGGACAGGGTGGCTACACCTTC; CDR3: CASSLPGQGGYTF
J: TRBJ1-1; D: -; size: -; V: TRBV4-2; DNA: TGTGCCAGCAGCCCTCGTTTCAGGGCCGCTGTGGTGAACACTGAAGCTTTCTTT; CDR3: CASSPRFRAAVVNTEAFF
J: TRBJ1-1; D: TRBD1; size: -; V: TRBV7-9; DNA: TGTGCCAGCAGCTTGGGGGGACAGCTTACTGAAGCTTTCTTT; CDR3: CASSLGGQLTEAFF
J: TRBJ1-2; D: -; size: -; V: TRBV29-1; DNA: TGCAGCGTTGAGACAGCGGGAGAGGGCTACACCTTC; CDR3: CSVETAGEGYTF
J: TRBJ1-2; D: -; size: many; V: TRBV28; DNA: TGTGCCAGCAGTGCCGAGCGAGGTGGCTACACCTTC; CDR3: CASSAERGGYTF
J: TRBJ1-5; D: -; size: many; V: TRBV20-1; DNA: TGCAGTGCTAGAGATGCAGGGGTGAGCAATCAGCCCCAGCATTTT; CDR3: CSARDAGVSNQPQHF
J: TRBJ2-1; D: -; size: -; V: TRBV29-1; DNA: TGCAGCGTCAGGGGGGTCTCCTACAATGAGCAGTTCTTC; CDR3: CSVRGVSYNEQFF
J: TRBJ2-6; D: -; size: -; V: TRBV15; DNA: TGTGCCACCAAAGCCGTGGCCAACGTCCTGACTTTC; CDR3: CATKAVANVLTF
J: TRBJ1-1; D: -; size: -; V: TRBV29-1; DNA: TGCAGCTTCACAGGGACGAACACTGAAGCTTTCTTT; CDR3: CSFTGTNTEAFF
J: TRBJ1-5; D: -; size: -; V: TRBV29-1; DNA: TGCAGCCACCGGGGTAGCACAGATACGCAGCATTTT; CDR3: CSHRGSTDTQHF
J: TRBJ1-2; D: TRBD1; size: few; V: TRBV5-1; DNA: TGCGCCAGCAGCAAGGGACAGGGGGCCCCTGGCTACACCTTC; CDR3: CASSKGQGAPGYTF
J: TRBJ2-5; D: -; size: many; V: TRBV6-6; DNA: TGTGCCAGCAAACGAAGACTAGGGGAGACCCAGTACTTC; CDR3: CASKRRLGETQYF
J: TRBJ1-1; D: -; size: -; V: TRBV9; DNA: TGTGCCAGCAGCCGGAGCGCTATGAACACTGAAGCTTTCTTT; CDR3: CASSRSAMNTEAFF
J: TRBJ2-5; D: TRBD2; size: many; V: TRBV7-8; DNA: TGTGCCAGCAGCCGCCGGGGGCTAGCGGGAGAGACCCAGTACTTC; CDR3: CASSRRGLAGETQYF
J: TRBJ2-1; D: -; size: -; V: TRBV2; DNA: TGTGCCAGCAGTGAAAACAGGGTGGGTGAGCAGTTCTTC; CDR3: CASSENRVGEQFF
J: TRBJ1-1; D: -; size: many; V: TRBV12-3/TRBV12-4; DNA: TGTGCCAGCAGTTTACAGGGAGGCACTGAAGCTTTCTTT; CDR3: CASSLQGGTEAFF
J: TRBJ2-2; D: -; size: -; V: TRBV6-5; DNA: TGTGCCAGCAGCCCCCATTTAGGGACCGGGGAGCTGTTTTTT; CDR3: CASSPHLGTGELFF
J: TRBJ2-2; D: TRBD1; size: -; V: TRBV5-1; DNA: TGCGCCAGCAGCTTGAGGACAGGGGGTAATCCCGGGGAGCTGTTTTTT; CDR3: CASSLRTGGNPGELFF
J: TRBJ1-4; D: TRBD1; size: -; V: TRBV29-1; DNA: TGCAGCAGCCGCGGGACAGTGGCAACTAATGAAAAACTGTTTTTT; CDR3: CSSRGTVATNEKLFF
J: TRBJ2-2; D: -; size: -; V: TRBV7-6; DNA: TGTGCCAGCAGCCTGGCGCCAGGGGAGCTGTTTTTT; CDR3: CASSLAPGELFF
J: TRBJ2-5; D: -; size: many; V: TRBV29-1; DNA: TGCAGCGTTGAAGAATGGCAGAAAGAGACCCAGTACTTC; CDR3: CSVEEWQKETQYF
J: TRBJ2-1; D: TRBD2; size: -; V: TRBV2; DNA: TGTGCCAGCAGGGAACCCGGGACTAGGCAGCTCTTC; CDR3: CASREPGTRQLF
J: TRBJ2-7; D: TRBD2; size: many; V: TRBV10-1; DNA: TGCGCCAGCAGCAACCTAGCGGGGACCGAGCAGTACTTC; CDR3: CASSNLAGTEQYF
J: TRBJ2-1; D: TRBD2; size: -; V: TRBV6-6; DNA: TGTGCCAGCAGACAAAGCGGGAGTCTGTACAATGAGCAGTTCTTC; CDR3: CASRQSGSLYNEQFF
J: TRBJ2-5; D: TRBD2; size: once; V: TRBV2; DNA: TGTGCCAGCACGAGCGTCCCGGGAGGGAATACGCAGTACTTC; CDR3: CASTSVPGGNTQYF
J: TRBJ1-5; D: -; size: many; V: TRBV12-3/TRBV12-4; DNA: TGTGCCAGCAGTTCCTCGTCAGGGAGATATCAGCCCCAGCATTTT; CDR3: CASSSSSGRYQPQHF
J: TRBJ2-7; D: -; size: many; V: TRBV11-2; DNA: TGTGCCAGCAGCTCGACTAACCAGGGGAGCATTGAGCAGTACTTC; CDR3: CASSSTNQGSIEQYF
J: TRBJ2-3; D: -; size: few; V: TRBV25-1; DNA: TGTGCCAGCGAAACCGGGACCCAGGGTACAGATACGCAGTATTTT; CDR3: CASETGTQGTDTQYF
J: TRBJ2-7; D: TRBD2; size: many; V: TRBV5-1; DNA: TGCGCCAGCAGCTTGGGTCAGGTAGCGGGGCTTTACGAGCAGTACTTC; CDR3: CASSLGQVAGLYEQYF
J: TRBJ1-1; D: -; size: many; V: TRBV25-1; DNA: TGTGCCAGCAGTGAATGGAAGGACACTGAAGCTTTCTTT; CDR3: CASSEWKDTEAFF
J: TRBJ2-7; D: -; size: many; V: TRBV29-1; DNA: TGCAGCGTTGTTCCGGGAGAGAACTACGAGCAGTACTTC; CDR3: CSVVPGENYEQYF
J: TRBJ2-7; D: -; size: -; V: TRBV7-2; DNA: -; CDR3: CASSIYLCSVIGTSGSSYEQYF
J: TRBJ2-7; D: TRBD2; size: few; V: TRBV4-1; DNA: TGCGCCAGCAGCCAAGATGGTACTAGCGGGAGGGTCTACGAGCAGTACTTC; CDR3: CASSQDGTSGRVYEQYF
J: TRBJ2-5; D: TRBD2; size: -; V: TRBV7-2; DNA: TGTGCCAGCAGTCAACGGGGGGAGTACCAAGAGACCCAGTACTTC; CDR3: CASSQRGEYQETQYF
J: TRBJ1-5; D: -; size: many; V: TRBV15; DNA: TGTGCCACCAGCAGAGCCAAAGATATAGGCGGCAATCAGCCCCAGCATTTT; CDR3: CATSRAKDIGGNQPQHF
J: TRBJ2-7; D: -; size: -; V: TRBV20-1; DNA: TGCAGGGGGATTGGCGGCACTGACTACGAGCAGTACTTC; CDR3: CRGIGGTDYEQYF
J: TRBJ2-7; D: TRBD1; size: many; V: TRBV5-1; DNA: TGCGCCAGCAGCGGGGGGACAGGGCTTATTTACGAGCAGTACTTC; CDR3: CASSGGTGLIYEQYF
J: TRBJ1-3; D: -; size: many; V: TRBV11-2; DNA: TGTGCCAGCAGCTTTCTGCGAAGCTCTGGAAACACCATATATTTT; CDR3: CASSFLRSSGNTIYF
J: TRBJ1-1; D: -; size: -; V: TRBV2; DNA: TGTGCCAGCAGTTACTCAGCAGGGTGGAGGAACACTGAAGCTTTCTTT; CDR3: CASSYSAGWRNTEAFF
J: TRBJ1-1; D: TRBD1; size: many; V: TRBV12-3/TRBV12-4; DNA: TGTGCCAGCAGTCGTTGGACAGGGGCATCGAACACTGAAGCTTTCTTT; CDR3: CASSRWTGASNTEAFF
J: TRBJ2-1; D: -; size: few; V: TRBV10-3; DNA: TGTGCCATCAGTGAACAGGGTGCTGCCAATGAGCAGTTCTTC; CDR3: CAISEQGAANEQFF
J: TRBJ2-2; D: -; size: few; V: TRBV10-3; DNA: TGTGCCATCAGTGCTTCGGGGGGCGACACCGGGGAGCTGTTTTTT; CDR3: CAISASGGDTGELFF